The present entry profiles one T cell receptor (beta chain) with its context. What it binds is not known. The V end lost 3 bases, the J end lost 4 bases, and 9 bases lay between the germline ends. Per the germline V gene, CDR1 is MDHEN and CDR2 is SYDVKM. This CDR3 is built from 13 residues. This specimen belongs to a study of T cells in localized non-small cell lung cancer. Study-wide points: It was uninvolved adjacent lung that showed the highest T cell clonality, exceeding tumor.

Libraries were prepared by immunoSEQ multiplex PCR; TCRdb keeps only in-frame clonotypes and omits some of them. The table shows some 11,000 clones, with 65% to 90% occurring only once. The rearrangement uses TRBV28 and TRBJ2-5, with D perhaps TRBD1 (6 bases). This TCR was sampled from a female donor at least 60 years old with stage II lung adenocarcinoma. The sequencing here drew on peripheral blood mononuclear cells, taken before any cancer treatment. The CDR3 coding sequence is TGTGCCAGCAGTTTTAGAGGGGGAGAGACCCAGTACTTC. Its protein is CASSFRGGETQYF.